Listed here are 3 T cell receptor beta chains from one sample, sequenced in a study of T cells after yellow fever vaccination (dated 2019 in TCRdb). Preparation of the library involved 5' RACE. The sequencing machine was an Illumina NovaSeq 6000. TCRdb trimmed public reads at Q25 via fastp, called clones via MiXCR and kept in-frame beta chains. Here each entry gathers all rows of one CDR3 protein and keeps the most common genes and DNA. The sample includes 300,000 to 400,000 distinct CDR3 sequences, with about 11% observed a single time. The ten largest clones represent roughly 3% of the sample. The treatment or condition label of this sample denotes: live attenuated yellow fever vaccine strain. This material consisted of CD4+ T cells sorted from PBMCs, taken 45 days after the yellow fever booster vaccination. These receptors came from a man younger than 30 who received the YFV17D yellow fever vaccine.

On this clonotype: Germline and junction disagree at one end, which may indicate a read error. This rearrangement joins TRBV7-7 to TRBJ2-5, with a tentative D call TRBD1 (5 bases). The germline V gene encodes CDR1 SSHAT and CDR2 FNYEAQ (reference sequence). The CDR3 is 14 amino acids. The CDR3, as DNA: TGTGCTAGCAGCTTAGCTACAGGACCCGAGACCCAGTACTTC. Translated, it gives CASSLATGPETQYF.

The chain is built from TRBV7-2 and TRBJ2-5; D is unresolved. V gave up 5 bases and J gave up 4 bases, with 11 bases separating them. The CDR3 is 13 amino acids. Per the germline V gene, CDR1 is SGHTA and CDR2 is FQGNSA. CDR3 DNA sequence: TGTGCCAGCAGCAAGCAAGATGGAGAGACCCAGTACTTC. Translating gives CASSKQDGETQYF. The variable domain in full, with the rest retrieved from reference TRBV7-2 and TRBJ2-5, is GAGVSQSPSNKVTEKGKDVELRCDPISGHTALYWYRQSLGQGLEFLIYFQGNSAPDKSGLPSDRFSAERTGGSVSTLTIQRTQQEDSAVYLCASSKQDGETQYFGPGTRLLVL.

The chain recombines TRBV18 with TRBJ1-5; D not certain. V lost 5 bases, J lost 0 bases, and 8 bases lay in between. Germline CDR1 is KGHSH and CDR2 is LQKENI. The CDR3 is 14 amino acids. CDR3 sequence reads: CASSDIDSNQPQHF. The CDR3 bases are TGTGCCAGCTCAGACATAGATAGCAATCAGCCCCAGCATTTT.